Following are 30 T cell receptor beta chains from one sample sequenced in a study of control samples from healthy donors and cancer patients. Some clones are missing from TCRdb's copy, which holds only in-frame ones; the method was immunoSEQ multiplex PCR. The table shows approximately 86,000 clones, with about 92% occurring only once. Sample: blood. All receptors come from a woman aged 30 to 39 in good health.

The chain couples TRBV15 to TRBJ1-4; D perhaps matches TRBD1 (5 bases). The CDR3 contains 14 residues. Germline assignment: CDR1 LNHNV and CDR2 YYDKDF (reference sequence). Trimming took off 6 bases at V and 8 bases at J, with 16 bases between the two ends. This CDR3 reads CATSFGGSQEKLFF. The CDR3 DNA reads TGTGCCACCAGTTTCGGGGGGAGTCAGGAAAAACTGTTTTTT.

V gene TRBV6-6 combines with J gene TRBJ1-2; 10 bases are a match to TRBD1. The CDR3 runs to 16 residues. Looked up from germline, CDR1 is MNHNY and CDR2 is SVGAGI (reference sequence). The ends lost 2 bases at V and 4 bases at J; junction bases unmatched: 7. Written as DNA, the CDR3 is TGTGCCAGCAGTTACCGCCGGGACAGGGGAGCCTATGGCTACACCTTC. Translation: CASSYRRDRGAYGYTF.

The chain links TRBV6-6 to TRBJ1-1; no clear D. Per germline, CDR1 MNHNY and CDR2 SVGAGI (reference sequence). CDR3 length equals 17 residues. V was trimmed by 5 bases and J by 1 base, leaving 20 bases between them. CDR3 nucleotide sequence: TGTGCCAGCAGTCAAACGGGAGGGCTACTACGGAACACTGAAGCTTTCTTT. Translating it yields CASSQTGGLLRNTEAFF.

J is TRBJ1-4 and V is TRBV27; possible D gene TRBD1, 5 bases. Per germline, CDR1 MNHEY and CDR2 SMNVEV (reference sequence). The CDR3 runs to 14 residues. Trimming left V 5 bases short and J 4 bases short, with 11 bases between. The chain's CDR3 is CASSARQFNEKLFF. CDR3 bases: TGTGCCAGCAGTGCCCGACAGTTTAATGAAAAACTGTTTTTT.

This rearrangement joins TRBV6-5 to TRBJ2-7; D unresolved. The CDR3 runs 12 residues. V gave up 10 bases and J gave up 3 bases, with 13 bases separating them. CDR1 is MNHEY and CDR2 is SVGAGI in the germline V gene. The CDR3 spells CATQTSNYEQYF. CDR3 bases: TGTGCCACCCAGACCTCTAACTACGAGCAGTACTTC.

This chain uses TRBV29-1 with TRBJ2-1; no clear D gene. Germline CDR1 reads SQVTM; CDR2 reads ANQGSEA. The CDR3 runs 16 residues. Trimming pared 5 bases from V and 0 bases from J, leaving 17 bases between. The CDR3 coding sequence is TGCAGCGTTCGATGGTGGAGTGAGAGCTCCTACAATGAGCAGTTCTTC. Translating gives CSVRWWSESSYNEQFF.

The chain is built from TRBV7-3 and TRBJ2-3; tentative D call: TRBD2 (5 bases). The V end lost 0 bases, the J end lost 1 base, and 11 bases lay between the germline ends. This CDR3 has 16 amino acids. Germline V lookup: CDR1 SGHTA, CDR2 FQGTGA. The CDR3 coding sequence is TGTGCCAGCAGCTTAACTCGGGGTCCCGGCACAGATACGCAGTATTTT. Translated, it gives CASSLTRGPGTDTQYF.

The genes are TRBV6-5 and TRBJ2-7; maybe TRBD1 (6 bases). CDR1 and CDR2 (germline): MNHEY, SVGAGI. This CDR3 region has 14 residues. Trimming pared 5 bases from V and 0 bases from J, leaving 11 bases between. CDR3 in DNA: TGTGCCAGCAGTAACAGGGATAGCTCCTACGAGCAGTACTTC. Residues: CASSNRDSSYEQYF.

This sequence joins TRBV6-5 and TRBJ1-6; tentatively, D is TRBD1 (5 bases). The CDR3 totals 14 residues. Trimming stripped 5 bases from V and 7 bases from J, with 12 bases between. Per germline, CDR1 MNHEY and CDR2 SVGAGI. The CDR3: CASSNLGANSPLHF. The CDR3 nucleotides are TGTGCCAGCAGTAACTTAGGGGCCAATTCACCCCTCCACTTT.

The chain is built from TRBV19 and TRBJ2-7; D may correspond to TRBD1 or TRBD2 (5 bases each). V lost 3 bases and J 4 bases, leaving 19 bases between the germline ends. The CDR3 covers 16 residues. Germline V gene data show CDR1 as LNHDA and CDR2 as SQIVND (reference sequence). Here the CDR3 reads CASSIRPGQGLYEQYF. The CDR3 DNA is TGTGCCAGTAGTATCCGACCGGGGCAGGGCCTGTACGAGCAGTACTTC.

This chain uses TRBV16 with TRBJ1-1; perhaps TRBD1 as D (6 bases). Germline values: CDR1 KGHSY, CDR2 FQNENV. The length of the CDR3 is 15 residues. The germline V and J ends were trimmed by 0 bases and 3 bases, with 11 bases remaining between them. CDR3 sequence: CASSQSEYRDTEAFF. The CDR3 coding sequence is TGTGCCAGCAGCCAATCCGAATACAGGGACACTGAAGCTTTCTTT.

The chain is built from TRBV11-3 and TRBJ2-2; 7 nucleotides agree with TRBD1. Germline-derived CDR1 and CDR2 are SGHNT and YENEEA. Unmatched junction bases numbered 6, after V lost 2 bases and J lost 3 bases. This CDR3 region has 16 residues. CDR3 in amino acids: CASSLNYRGDTGELFF. CDR3 nucleotides: TGTGCCAGCAGCTTAAACTACAGGGGTGACACCGGGGAGCTGTTTTTT.

The chain combines TRBV7-9 with TRBJ1-6; 7 positions agree with TRBD1. The V segment lost 2 bases and the J segment 7 bases; nucleotides outside the gene matches: 2. The CDR3 totals 14 residues. CDR1 is SEHNR and CDR2 is FQNEAQ in the germline V gene (reference sequence). This CDR3 reads CASSLTGENSPLHF. The CDR3 region has the DNA TGTGCCAGCAGCTTAACAGGGGAAAATTCACCCCTCCACTTT.

CDR3 nucleotides: TGTGCCACCAGCAGTTCCGGGTTTGTTGGAGAGACCCAGTACTTC. Amino acid sequence: CATSSSGFVGETQYF. This chain uses TRBV15 with TRBJ2-5, with D unresolved. Germline CDR1 is LNHNV and CDR2 is YYDKDF (reference sequence). Trimming took off 3 bases at V and 4 bases at J, with 15 bases between the two ends. The CDR3 is 15 residues long.

The V and J genes are TRBV7-8 and TRBJ2-5; no clear D gene. CDR1 and CDR2 (germline): SGHVS, FQNEAQ. CDR3 length: 12 residues. Trimming cost V 0 bases and J 5 bases, with 4 bases left between them. In DNA form, the CDR3 reads TGTGCCAGCAGCTTAGCTTGGGAGACCCAGTACTTC. Amino acid sequence: CASSLAWETQYF.

The V call is TRBV4-1, the J call TRBJ2-7; D is ambiguous. The CDR3 extends over 15 amino acids. The V gene's germline CDR1 is MGHRA and CDR2 YSYEKL. Trimming stripped 4 bases from V and 1 base from J, with 14 bases between. This CDR3 reads CASSPRSGGSYEQYF. CDR3 DNA: TGCGCCAGCAGCCCCCGGAGTGGCGGTTCCTACGAGCAGTACTTC.

This sequence joins TRBV3-1 (or the pseudogene TRBV3-2) and TRBJ2-3; 8 nucleotides line up with TRBD2. The CDR3 loop spans 18 amino acids. Germline V gene data show CDR1 as LGHDT and CDR2 as YNNKEL (reference sequence). J was trimmed by 0 bases and V by 5 bases; bases with no gene match: 13. The CDR3 region has the DNA TGTGCCAGCAGCGCATTATTTAGCGGGGTGACTAGCACAGATACGCAGTATTTT. Its protein is CASSALFSGVTSTDTQYF.

This clone rates as medium-sized. This rearrangement joins TRBV19 to TRBJ2-1; 10 bases match TRBD2. CDR1 is LNHDA, CDR2 SQIVND, per germline (reference sequence). With 7 bases clipped from V and 8 bases from J, the junction kept 8 bases outside the gene matches. The CDR3 extends over 14 amino acids. CDR3 bases: TGTGCCAGTAAACTAGCGGGGACGCAGCATGAGCAGTTCTTC. This sequence encodes CASKLAGTQHEQFF.

The chain recombines TRBV11-2 with TRBJ2-1; TRBD2 agrees at 8 bases. This CDR3 comprises 16 residues. V was clipped by 2 bases and J by 2 bases; unmatched bases: 5. Germline CDR1 SGHAT, CDR2 FQNNGV. CDR3 nucleotides: TGTGCCAGCAGCTTAAAACTAGCGGTCGCCTACAATGAGCAGTTCTTC. Protein sequence: CASSLKLAVAYNEQFF.

This rearrangement joins TRBV13 to TRBJ1-4, with D uncertain. Germline CDR1 PRHDT, CDR2 FYEKMQ (reference sequence). Trimming stripped 2 bases from V and 8 bases from J, with 24 bases between. The CDR3 loop spans 18 amino acids. As DNA, the CDR3 is TGTGCCAGCAGCTTAAAAGTTTCGGTAGGGCCCCCCGGAGAAAAACTGTTTTTT. Translation: CASSLKVSVGPPGEKLFF. Together with reference TRBV13 and TRBJ1-4, the CDR3 gives the full variable domain: AAGVIQSPRHLIKEKRETATLKCYPIPRHDTVYWYQQGPGQDPQFLISFYEKMQSDKGSIPDRFSAQQFSDYHSELNMSSLELGDSALYFCASSLKVSVGPPGEKLFFGSGTQLSVL.

The V call is TRBV5-5, the J call TRBJ2-6; D is uncertain. There are 17 residues in the CDR3. CDR1 is SGHKS, CDR2 YYEKEE, per germline (reference sequence). Trimming stripped 1 base from V and 0 bases from J, with 11 bases between. The CDR3 is CASSLYGDGSGANVLTF. In nucleotides, the CDR3 is TGTGCCAGCAGCTTGTATGGGGATGGCTCTGGGGCCAACGTCCTGACTTTC.

J is TRBJ2-3 and V is TRBV5-1, with 11 bases fitting TRBD2. Germline-derived CDR1 and CDR2 are SGHRS and YFSETQ. This CDR3 has 17 residues. The trim removed 4 bases at V and 0 bases at J, leaving 7 bases unmatched. CDR3 in amino acids: CASSQRLAGRSTDTQYF. For the CDR3, the DNA is TGCGCCAGCAGCCAAAGACTAGCGGGGCGAAGCACAGATACGCAGTATTTT. Full variable domain (outside the CDR3, taken from reference TRBV5-1 and TRBJ2-3): KAGVTQTPRYLIKTRGQQVTLSCSPISGHRSVSWYQQTPGQGLQFLFEYFSETQRNKGNFPGRFSGRQFSNSRSEMNVSTLELGDSALYLCASSQRLAGRSTDTQYFGPGTRLTVL.

V is TRBV6-5 and J is TRBJ1-6; D gene ambiguous. The CDR3 sequence is 13 residues long. V lost 5 bases and J 8 bases, leaving 10 bases between the germline ends. Germline V gene data show CDR1 as MNHEY and CDR2 as SVGAGI. The CDR3 spells CASSLGRHSPLHF. DNA for the CDR3: TGTGCCAGCAGTCTAGGCAGACATTCACCCCTCCACTTT.

The chain uses TRBV4-1 and TRBJ2-7; tentatively, D is TRBD1 (5 bases). The germline V gene encodes CDR1 MGHRA and CDR2 YSYEKL. Trimming removed 0 bases from V and 6 bases from J, with 12 bases in between. The CDR3 is made up of 14 amino acids. The CDR3 DNA sequence: TGCGCCAGCAGCCAAGATTTGGTGGGGCCCGAGCAGTACTTC. This encodes CASSQDLVGPEQYF.

J is TRBJ1-2 and V is TRBV11-1; D is possibly TRBD1 (6 bases). Germline lookup yields CDR1 SGHAT and CDR2 FQDESV (reference sequence). The CDR3 runs to 14 residues. Trimming removed 4 bases at V and 5 bases at J, with 14 bases between. The CDR3 here is CASSSYGTPYGYTF. The CDR3 nucleotides read TGTGCCAGCAGCTCATACGGGACACCGTATGGCTACACCTTC.

The V and J genes are TRBV5-1 and TRBJ1-5, with D perhaps TRBD1 (5 bases). Germline values: CDR1 SGHRS, CDR2 YFSETQ. Trimming removed 4 bases from V and 2 bases from J, with 7 bases in between. The CDR3 has 13 amino acids. CDR3 sequence (DNA): TGCGCCAGCAGCCCCAGGGGCAATCAGCCCCAGCATTTT. This encodes CASSPRGNQPQHF. Complete variable domain (other parts from reference TRBV5-1 and TRBJ1-5): KAGVTQTPRYLIKTRGQQVTLSCSPISGHRSVSWYQQTPGQGLQFLFEYFSETQRNKGNFPGRFSGRQFSNSRSEMNVSTLELGDSALYLCASSPRGNQPQHFGDGTRLSIL.

This chain joins TRBV7-6 and TRBJ2-3, with 8 bases matching TRBD2. The J segment lost 2 bases and the V segment lost 1 base, leaving 8 bases of the junction unmatched. In germline, CDR1 is SGHVS, CDR2 FNYEAQ. This CDR3 has 17 residues. As DNA, the CDR3 is TGTGCCAGCAGCTTAGAGGGGCTAGCGGGTTCCACAGATACGCAGTATTTT. Translated: CASSLEGLAGSTDTQYF.

DNA for the CDR3: TGCGCCAGCAGCCGACCGGGACAGGGGGGTTACGAGCAGTACTTC. This encodes CASSRPGQGGYEQYF. The rearrangement joins TRBV4-1 to TRBJ2-7, with 11 bases that match TRBD1. Per germline, CDR1 MGHRA and CDR2 YSYEKL. The CDR3 is 15 amino acids. The V segment lost 4 bases and the J segment 4 bases; nucleotides outside the gene matches: 6.

The J gene is TRBJ1-6, the V gene TRBV3-1 (or the pseudogene TRBV3-2); no firm D call. V lost 1 base and J lost 2, with 9 bases in between. This CDR3 has 16 amino acids. The germline V gene has CDR1 LGHDT and CDR2 YNNKEL (reference sequence). CDR3 coding DNA: TGTGCCAGCAGCCAAGTGATGCCGACCTATAATTCACCCCTCCACTTT. Its translation is CASSQVMPTYNSPLHF.

This rearrangement joins TRBV18 to TRBJ2-1; D not resolved. This CDR3 comprises 13 residues. CDR1 and CDR2 (germline): KGHSH, LQKENI. The ends were cut back, 0 bases at V and 6 bases at J, with 6 bases in the middle. The CDR3 region has the DNA TGTGCCAGCTCACCACCGATAGTCAATGAGCAGTTCTTC. Its translation is CASSPPIVNEQFF.